These 5 T cell receptor beta chains came from one sample sequenced in a study of cytomegalovirus exposure and HLA in healthy donors (TCRdb year 2017). To prepare the library, the immunoSEQ multiplex PCR assay was applied. What TCRdb holds here is the immuneACCESS table cut down to in-frame rearrangements. Part of the clones is not present; checked against another copy, under half of the missing clones reflect an unresolved V gene, and the others are unexplained. This sample is represented by about 220,000 clones; approximately 80% of them were singletons. The leading ten clones occupy around 15% of the sample. The sequencing sample was made of PBMCs. These receptors all come from a woman aged 30 to 39 in good health and CMV-seropositive.

The chain is built from TRBV6-1 and TRBJ2-1; D call uncertain. The V end was cut by 6 bases, the J end by 4 bases, with 7 bases between. CDR3 length: 12 amino acids. Germline V lookup: CDR1 MNHNS, CDR2 SASEGT. CDR3 bases: TGTGCCAGCAGCGGCATTTACAATGAGCAGTTCTTC. Translation gives CASSGIYNEQFF.

The chain couples TRBV4-2 to TRBJ2-1; D might be TRBD2 (5 bases). This CDR3 spans 14 amino acids. Trimming took off 1 base at V and 6 bases at J, with 10 bases between the two ends. The germline V gene encodes CDR1 LGHNA and CDR2 YNFKEQ. For the CDR3, the DNA is TGTGCCAGCAGCCAAGTAAGGGAGCCCAATGAGCAGTTCTTC. As protein: CASSQVREPNEQFF.

The chain has TRBV6-6 and TRBJ2-4; D might be TRBD1 (6 bases). CDR1 and CDR2 (germline): MNHNY, SVGAGI (reference sequence). The CDR3 runs 15 residues. V lost 0 bases, J lost 2 bases, and 8 bases lay in between. CDR3 DNA: TGTGCCAGCAGTTACTCCAGGGGTACCAAAAACATTCAGTACTTC. As protein: CASSYSRGTKNIQYF.

The chain combines TRBV2 with TRBJ2-2; the D gene is possibly TRBD1 (5 bases). V gave up 2 bases and J gave up 0 bases, with 13 bases separating them. There are 17 residues in the CDR3. CDR1 is SNHLY, CDR2 FYNNEI, per germline. The CDR3 loop reads CASSEKGALANTGELFF. CDR3 nucleotides: TGTGCCAGCAGTGAAAAAGGGGCACTCGCGAACACCGGGGAGCTGTTTTTT.

The chain recombines TRBV7-6 with TRBJ2-7, with TRBD1 identical over 7 bases. This CDR3 contains 12 residues. CDR1 SGHVS and CDR2 FNYEAQ come from the germline V gene. With V trimmed by 5 bases and J by 7 bases, 5 bases remained unmatched. For the CDR3, the DNA is TGTGCCAGCAGCATACAGGGACAGGAGCAGTACTTC. It is translated as CASSIQGQEQYF.